What follows are 26 T cell receptor beta chains derived from one specimen sequenced in a study of yellow fever vaccine responses in identical twins. TCRdb ran MiXCR on the RT-PCR reads and lists one entry per CDR3 protein. The sample lists approximately 9,600 distinct CDR3 sequences, around four fifths occurring once. The sample in question was T cells from blood (PBMCs), unsorted or a sorted subset (not recorded which), obtained before or after yellow fever vaccination (not recorded which). These receptors were taken from a woman under 30 who received the yellow fever vaccine.

The V gene is TRBV28, the J gene TRBJ2-2; D possibly corresponds to TRBD2 (6 bases). CDR1 and CDR2 from the germline V gene are MDHEN and SYDVKM. The ends were cut back, 6 bases at V and 2 bases at J, with 16 bases in the middle. This CDR3 region has 16 residues. The CDR3 spells CASRPHGGGNTGELFF. The CDR3 DNA is TGTGCCAGCAGACCCCACGGGGGAGGTAACACCGGGGAGCTGTTTTTT.

V gene TRBV12-3 or TRBV12-4 combines with J gene TRBJ2-7; D perhaps matches TRBD2 (6 bases). There are 14 residues in the CDR3. V lost 2 bases to trimming and J lost 5 bases, with 13 bases between them. The DNA of the CDR3 is TGTGCCAGCAGTTTATTGGCGGGATCCGACGAGCAGTACTTC. Translating it yields CASSLLAGSDEQYF.

The rearrangement links TRBV4-2 to TRBJ2-5, with D perhaps matching TRBD1 or TRBD2 (6 bases each). CDR3 length: 14 amino acids. Trimming took 4 bases from V and 4 from J, leaving 13 bases between them. Germline V gene lookup returns CDR1 LGHNA and CDR2 YNFKEQ. CDR3 sequence reads: CASSLRRGAETQYF. The CDR3, as DNA: TGTGCCAGCAGCCTCCGTAGGGGGGCAGAGACCCAGTACTTC.

The V call is TRBV11-1, the J call TRBJ2-1, with D unclear. The CDR3 is 14 amino acids. V was pared by 5 bases and J by 5 bases, with 13 bases between. Per germline, CDR1 SGHAT and CDR2 FQDESV (reference sequence). In DNA, the CDR3 is TGTGCCAGCAGCCAAAGTGACCAAAACAATGAGCAGTTCTTC. Its protein product is CASSQSDQNNEQFF.

The chain uses TRBV27 and TRBJ1-2; the match to TRBD1 covers 8 bases. The CDR3 is 13 residues long. V dropped 6 bases and J dropped 8; count of bases not matched to a gene: 8. Germline V gene lookup returns CDR1 MNHEY and CDR2 SMNVEV (reference sequence). CDR3 sequence: CASRPTGAHGYTF. For the CDR3, the DNA is TGTGCCAGCAGACCGACAGGGGCCCACGGCTACACCTTC.

This clonotype has a single count. The chain links TRBV24-1 to TRBJ2-5; D is perhaps TRBD1 (6 bases). The CDR3 has 14 amino acids. Deletions cut 1 base from V and 6 bases from J, with 11 bases between. Germline CDR1 and CDR2: KGHDR and SFDVKD. This CDR3 reads CATSDLGQKQTQYF. The CDR3 DNA sequence: TGTGCCACCAGTGATTTAGGACAGAAACAGACCCAGTACTTC.

The chain recombines TRBV3-1 with TRBJ2-1, with D perhaps matching TRBD2 (6 bases). CDR3 length: 15 amino acids. Germline loops: CDR1 LGHDT, CDR2 YNNKEL (reference sequence). Trimming took 0 bases from V and 9 from J, leaving 15 bases between them. The CDR3 spells CASSQDRLAPLEQFF. The CDR3 nucleotides are TGTGCCAGCAGCCAAGACCGCCTAGCGCCACTTGAGCAGTTCTTC.

This chain links TRBV29-1 with TRBJ2-7; TRBD1 aligns across 8 bases. Germline trimming cut 4 bases from V and 2 bases from J; bases unmatched to any gene: 13. CDR1 and CDR2 from the germline V gene are SQVTM and ANQGSEA. The length of the CDR3 is 16 residues. The chain's CDR3 is CSVVGTGGGEAYEQYF. The CDR3 nucleotides read TGCAGCGTTGTAGGGACAGGCGGAGGCGAGGCCTACGAGCAGTACTTC.

The chain recombines TRBV4-1 with TRBJ2-3, with D tentatively TRBD1 (6 bases). Germline values: CDR1 MGHRA, CDR2 YSYEKL. V was clipped by 4 bases and J by 0 bases, with 14 bases between them. The CDR3 contains 16 residues. CDR3 bases: TGCGCCAGCAGCCCAGGAACAGGGATCAGCACAGATACGCAGTATTTT. Translating it yields CASSPGTGISTDTQYF.

The J gene is TRBJ1-6, the V gene TRBV6-1, with no clear D. Germline V gene data show CDR1 as MNHNS and CDR2 as SASEGT. V was shortened by 4 bases and J by 9 bases, with 7 bases between the two germline ends. This CDR3 is 12 amino acids long. The DNA of the CDR3 is TGTGCCAGCAGTGTAAAAAGTTCACCCCTCCACTTT. This gives the protein CASSVKSSPLHF.

The chain has TRBV5-1 and TRBJ2-3; D uncertain. Trimming left V 4 bases short and J 2 bases short, with 8 bases between. Germline V gene data show CDR1 as SGHRS and CDR2 as YFSETQ. The CDR3 consists of 13 residues. The CDR3 loop reads CASSPRDTDTQYF. DNA of the CDR3: TGCGCCAGCAGCCCCCGTGACACAGATACGCAGTATTTT. The variable domain in full, with the rest retrieved from reference TRBV5-1 and TRBJ2-3, is KAGVTQTPRYLIKTRGQQVTLSCSPISGHRSVSWYQQTPGQGLQFLFEYFSETQRNKGNFPGRFSGRQFSNSRSEMNVSTLELGDSALYLCASSPRDTDTQYFGPGTRLTVL.

The CDR3 DNA reads as TGTGCCAGCAGTGGCGGACAGGCTTACGAGCAGTTCTTC. Translated, it gives CASSGGQAYEQFF. The chain joins TRBV6-1 to TRBJ2-1; 7 positions agree with TRBD1. Per the germline V gene, CDR1 is MNHNS and CDR2 is SASEGT. Losses at the gene ends were 4 bases for V and 10 bases for J; bases not matched to a gene: 7. This CDR3 is 13 amino acids long.

The J gene is TRBJ2-3, the V gene TRBV13; D gene uncertain. V was shortened by 8 bases and J by 0 bases, with 12 bases between the two germline ends. CDR1 and CDR2 from the germline V gene are PRHDT and FYEKMQ (reference sequence). This CDR3 has 14 residues. This chain's CDR3 is CASGSSSSTDTQYF. DNA of the CDR3: TGTGCCAGCGGAAGTAGCTCCAGCACAGATACGCAGTATTTT.

A remark on this clonotype: One junction end disagrees with the germline gene, perhaps due to a read error. The chain couples TRBV18 to TRBJ2-2, with a weak D call TRBD2 (5 bases). CDR1 is KGHSH and CDR2 is LQKENI in the germline V gene. This CDR3 spans 16 amino acids. The CDR3 sequence is CASSPESNTNTGELFF. The CDR3 nucleotides read TGTGCCAGCTCACCAGAAAGTAATACGAACACCGGGGAGCTTTTTTTT.

The rearrangement uses TRBV7-9 and TRBJ1-3; the D gene is possibly TRBD1 (6 bases). Germline V gene lookup returns CDR1 SEHNR and CDR2 FQNEAQ (reference sequence). V was pared by 5 bases and J by 4 bases, with 15 bases between. There are 15 residues in the CDR3. DNA for the CDR3: TGTGCCAGCAGCCTGCCGGGGGCTGGAGGAAACACCATATATTTT. Protein: CASSLPGAGGNTIYF.

The CDR3 loop is CSAPDEADTQYF. The CDR3 region has the DNA TGCAGTGCCCCAGATGAGGCAGATACGCAGTATTTT. V is TRBV20-1 and J is TRBJ2-3; D uncertain. Germline CDR1 DFQATT, CDR2 SNEGSKA (reference sequence). CDR3 length: 12 residues. V was clipped by 6 bases and J by 4 bases, with 11 bases between them.

The genes are TRBV18 and TRBJ2-1, with TRBD1 matching 9 bases. This CDR3 has 16 residues. Germline V gives CDR1 KGHSH, CDR2 LQKENI. The junction had 12 bases not matched to a gene; V was cut back by 5 bases and J by 7 bases. The CDR3 is CASSISGTGPINEQFF. The DNA for the CDR3 is TGTGCCAGCTCAATCTCCGGGACAGGGCCAATTAATGAGCAGTTCTTC.

The chain is built from TRBV29-1 and TRBJ1-2; 12 bases line up with TRBD1. This CDR3 contains 13 residues. Germline-derived CDR1 and CDR2 are SQVTM and ANQGSEA. V trimming: 6 bases; J trimming: 4 bases; junction bases outside the gene matches: 3. The CDR3 reads CSVPGQGAYGYTF. The CDR3 DNA is TGCAGCGTCCCGGGACAGGGGGCCTATGGCTACACCTTC.

The chain employs TRBV20-1 and TRBJ1-5; 7 nucleotides agree with TRBD1. Germline lookup yields CDR1 DFQATT and CDR2 SNEGSKA (reference sequence). The CDR3 consists of 14 residues. Trimming cost V 6 bases and J 5 bases; bases outside gene matches: 10. DNA for the CDR3: TGCAGTGCCTCGACAGGGTCGGATCATCAGCCCCAGCATTTT. Its protein is CSASTGSDHQPQHF.

V gene TRBV20-1 combines with J gene TRBJ2-5, with no clear D. V shed 6 bases and J shed 2 bases, with 7 bases lying between them. Germline values: CDR1 DFQATT, CDR2 SNEGSKA (reference sequence). This CDR3 spans 11 amino acids. The CDR3 DNA sequence: TGCAGTGCCGTTACGCAAGAGACCCAGTACTTC. Protein product: CSAVTQETQYF.

The chain has TRBV11-2 and TRBJ1-4; a possible D gene is TRBD1 (6 bases). This CDR3 has 15 residues. Looked up from germline, CDR1 is SGHAT and CDR2 is FQNNGV. V gave up 4 bases and J gave up 4 bases, with 13 bases separating them. CDR3 region: CASSSTGHLNEKLFF. Written as DNA, the CDR3 is TGTGCCAGCAGCTCCACAGGGCATCTTAATGAAAAACTGTTTTTT.

V usage is TRBV10-1 and J usage is TRBJ2-1, with no clear D. V lost 5 bases and J lost 0, with 8 bases in between. Germline V gene sequence: CDR1 WNHNN, CDR2 SYGVQD (reference sequence). The CDR3 is made up of 14 amino acids. The CDR3: CASSHSYSYNEQFF. The CDR3 DNA follows: TGCGCCAGCAGTCACAGTTACTCCTACAATGAGCAGTTCTTC.

This clonotype occurred a few times. V usage is TRBV10-3 and J usage is TRBJ1-3; D might be TRBD1 (5 bases). The germline gives CDR1 ENHRY, CDR2 SYGVKD. Trimming removed 7 bases from V and 3 bases from J, with 13 bases in between. This CDR3 contains 14 residues. The CDR3 DNA reads as TGTGCCATCATGGGGGAGGCGAGTGGAAACACCATATATTTT. Residues: CAIMGEASGNTIYF.

The chain links TRBV2 to TRBJ1-6; no definite D call. CDR1 and CDR2 from the germline V gene are SNHLY and FYNNEI. Trimming cost V 5 bases and J 7 bases, with 12 bases left between them. The CDR3 extends over 14 amino acids. CDR3 loop: CASSFDMDNSPLHF. CDR3 in DNA: TGTGCCAGCAGTTTCGACATGGACAATTCACCCCTCCACTTT. Based on the CDR3 plus reference TRBV2 and TRBJ1-6, the full variable domain is EPEVTQTPSHQVTQMGQEVILRCVPISNHLYFYWYRQILGQKVEFLVSFYNNEISEKSEIFDDQFSVERPDGSNFTLKIRSTKLEDSAMYFCASSFDMDNSPLHFGNGTRLTVT.

V gene TRBV18 combines with J gene TRBJ2-4, with D possibly matching TRBD1 (6 bases). With 3 bases removed from V and 5 bases from J, the gap between germline ends came to 14 bases. The CDR3 spans 15 residues. CDR1 is KGHSH, CDR2 LQKENI, per germline. In DNA, the CDR3 is TGTGCCAGCTCACCCCAAACAGGGAGAGAAAACATTCAGTACTTC. Encoded protein: CASSPQTGRENIQYF.

The V call is TRBV3-1, the J call TRBJ2-1; D ambiguous. The CDR3 runs to 12 residues. CDR1 is LGHDT and CDR2 is YNNKEL in the germline V gene (reference sequence). V gave up 4 bases and J gave up 9 bases, with 10 bases separating them. This CDR3 reads CASSPLGIEQFF. The CDR3 region has the DNA TGTGCCAGCAGCCCCCTGGGAATTGAGCAGTTCTTC.